Below, 10 T cell receptor beta chains from the same sample are listed, as sequenced in a study of T cell responses to AZD1222 COVID-19 vaccine. The repertoire was sequenced with immunoSEQ multiplex PCR; TCRdb's copy has only in-frame clones and lacks some. The data hold over 100,000 clones, with approximately 90% observed a single time. This specimen consisted of peripheral blood, obtained on day 0 of AZD1222 vaccination. The receptors were gathered from an adult in good health.

The rearrangement links TRBV14 to TRBJ2-7; D is undetermined. Trimming stripped 7 bases from V and 4 bases from J, with 11 bases between. The CDR3 runs to 12 residues. Per the germline V gene, CDR1 is SGHDN and CDR2 is FVKESK. CDR3 residues: CASTRVAYEQYF. CDR3 in DNA: TGTGCCAGCACAAGGGTGGCTTACGAGCAGTACTTC.

This clone has more than one count but fewer than ten. This chain joins TRBV12-3 or TRBV12-4 and TRBJ1-1; D is ambiguous. Trimming took 1 base from V and 13 from J, leaving 16 bases between them. The CDR3 covers 13 residues. The CDR3 sequence is CASSLGFPRSYFF. CDR3 bases: TGTGCCAGCAGTTTAGGTTTCCCCCGGTCCTATTTCTTT.

This sequence joins TRBV11-2 and TRBJ1-2; D call uncertain. The CDR3 has 16 residues. CDR1 SGHAT and CDR2 FQNNGV come from the germline V gene. The V end lost 0 bases, the J end lost 4 bases, and 15 bases lay between the germline ends. The CDR3 coding sequence is TGTGCCAGCAGCTTAGACCATTGGCGGGTTTCCTATGGCTACACCTTC. Its translation is CASSLDHWRVSYGYTF.

This chain links TRBV27 with TRBJ1-2, with 7 nucleotides matching TRBD1. Germline CDR1 MNHEY, CDR2 SMNVEV (reference sequence). This CDR3 has 13 amino acids. J was trimmed by 10 bases and V by 5 bases; bases with no gene match: 10. The CDR3 protein is CASSLELGQYYTF. The CDR3 bases are TGTGCCAGCAGTCTCGAGTTGGGACAGTACTACACCTTC.

This sequence joins TRBV6-5 and TRBJ1-2; possible D gene TRBD1, 5 bases. V was shortened by 10 bases and J by 2 bases, with 11 bases between the two germline ends. This CDR3 has 12 residues. Germline-derived CDR1 and CDR2 are MNHEY and SVGAGI. The CDR3 protein is CATTGPNYGYTF. DNA of the CDR3: TGTGCCACTACAGGTCCGAACTATGGCTACACCTTC.

This chain links TRBV7-8 with TRBJ2-2; 9 bases are a match to TRBD1. Germline V lookup: CDR1 SGHVS, CDR2 FQNEAQ. V lost 1 base, J lost 6 bases, and 3 bases stayed unmatched. This CDR3 contains 15 residues. The CDR3 is CASSLVRTGAGELFF. For the CDR3, the DNA is TGTGCCAGCAGCTTAGTCCGGACAGGGGCCGGGGAGCTGTTTTTT.

This chain connects TRBV7-9 to TRBJ2-1; D gene uncertain. The germline V gene encodes CDR1 SEHNR and CDR2 FQNEAQ (reference sequence). Between the trimmed V and J ends, which lost 5 bases and 7 bases, there was a span of 15 bases. The CDR3 runs 14 residues. In DNA, the CDR3 is TGTGCCAGCAGCCCTTACGGCGGCGGTAATGAGCAGTTCTTC. This encodes CASSPYGGGNEQFF.

This clone has a handful of counts. This chain links TRBV7-9 with TRBJ1-1; D is ambiguous. Looked up from germline, CDR1 is SEHNR and CDR2 is FQNEAQ (reference sequence). V was clipped by 3 bases and J by 3 bases, with 14 bases between them. CDR3 length: 15 amino acids. CDR3 region: CASSFPGVGHTEAFF. As DNA, the CDR3 is TGTGCCAGCAGCTTCCCCGGGGTCGGGCACACTGAAGCTTTCTTT.

The chain combines TRBV4-2 with TRBJ1-1; maybe TRBD1 (6 bases). Trimming cost V 6 bases and J 1 base, with 12 bases left between them. Germline V gene lookup returns CDR1 LGHNA and CDR2 YNFKEQ. The CDR3 covers 14 residues. This CDR3 reads CASRGGAWNTEAFF. The CDR3, as DNA: TGTGCCAGCAGGGGGGGCGCGTGGAACACTGAAGCTTTCTTT.

The rearrangement uses TRBV28 and TRBJ1-3, with a tentative D call TRBD1 (5 bases). V was shortened by 7 bases and J by 4 bases, with 20 bases between the two germline ends. This CDR3 spans 16 amino acids. Germline V CDR1 and CDR2: MDHEN, SYDVKM. The CDR3 bases are TGTGCCAGCATCTCGGGCGGGGACGCTCTGGGAAACACCATATATTTT. Amino acid sequence: CASISGGDALGNTIYF.